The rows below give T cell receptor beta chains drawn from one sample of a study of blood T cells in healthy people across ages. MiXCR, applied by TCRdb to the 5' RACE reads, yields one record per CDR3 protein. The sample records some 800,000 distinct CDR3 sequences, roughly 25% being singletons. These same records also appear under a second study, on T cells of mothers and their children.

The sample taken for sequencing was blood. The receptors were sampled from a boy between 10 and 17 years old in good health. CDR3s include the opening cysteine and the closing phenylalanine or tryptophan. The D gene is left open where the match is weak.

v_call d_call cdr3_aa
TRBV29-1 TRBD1 CSGGLGQGFEQYF
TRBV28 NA CASSSGDRYGYTF
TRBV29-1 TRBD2 CSVDGGGYTIQETQYF
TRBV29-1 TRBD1 CSVTLRTGPQETQYF
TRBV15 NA CATSREYFRGGQETQYF
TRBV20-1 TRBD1 CSAYKPGQPAF
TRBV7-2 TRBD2 CASSFPGLAAFTDTQYF
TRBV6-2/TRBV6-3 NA CASSYSPAAGANVLTF
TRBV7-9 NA CASGRGLETEAFF
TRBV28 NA CASSLDPNSRLAYNEQFF
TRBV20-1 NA CSASPRNSPLHF
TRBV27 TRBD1 CACSSPQTGIYGYTF
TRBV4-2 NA CASSQEGSRGLFNEQFF
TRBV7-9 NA CASSLGAAQFF
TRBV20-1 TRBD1 CSAREGTGRQPQHF
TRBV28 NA CASSSRGGVSPLHF
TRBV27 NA CASSLLLDGPEAFF
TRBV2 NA CASSPFGRNIQYF
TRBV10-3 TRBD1 CAISELLPQGYNEQFF
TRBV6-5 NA CASSRGLAGTEAFF
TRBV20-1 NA CSASFGVSTDTQYF
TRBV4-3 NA CAGSQDLRANTEAFF
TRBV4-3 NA CASSQDRNQETQYF
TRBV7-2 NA CASSVVRDSIYEQYF
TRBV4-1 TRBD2 CASSQEASGSPYEQYF
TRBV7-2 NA CASSLLTEAFF
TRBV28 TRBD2 CASSFRWGTSGHNEQFF
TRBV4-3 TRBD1 CASSAGTGNPEAFF
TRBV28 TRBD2 CASTRPAGSQETQYF
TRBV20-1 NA CSATPRVKAKNIQYF
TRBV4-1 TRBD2 CASSHNPSGLQETQYF
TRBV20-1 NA CSARDGPYEQYF
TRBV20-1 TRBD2 CSARDSGPAYEQYF
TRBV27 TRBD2 CASSLRGGNTGELFF
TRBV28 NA CASSLGPGQEGLGTDTQYF
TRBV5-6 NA CASSFGRVNTGELFF
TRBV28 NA CASISWRWGYEQYF
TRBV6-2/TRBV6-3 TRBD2 CASSKLADEQFF
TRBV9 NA CAGSVSGANVLTF
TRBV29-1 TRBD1 CSVDSRTGPNQYGYTF
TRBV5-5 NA CASISTASSYNEQFF
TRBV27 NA CASSLSQGMASYEQYF
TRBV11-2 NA CASSFGFSGETQYF
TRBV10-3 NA CAISEDLSGNEQFF
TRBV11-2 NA CASSYILDTQYF
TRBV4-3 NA CASSQESSGYEQFF
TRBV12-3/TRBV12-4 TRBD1 CASKISGQGGNEQFF
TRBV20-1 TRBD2 CSAIPQREGPDTQYF
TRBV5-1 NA CASGRDSSSYNEQFF
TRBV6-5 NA CASSYSGRSFNQPQHF
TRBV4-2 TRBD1 CASSQLGQSYGYTF
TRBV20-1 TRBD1 CSAREGKTGKETQYF
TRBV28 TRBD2 CASSFGRGAIPYEQYF
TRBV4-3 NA CASSQEGVGLLSVEKLFF
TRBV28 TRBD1 CASIRDRASYGYTF
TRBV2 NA CASSESAGYIQYF
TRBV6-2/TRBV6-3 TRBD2 CASNNGLAGGETQYF
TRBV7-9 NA CASSPKASGEYREQYF
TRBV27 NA CASRAGLAKNIQYF
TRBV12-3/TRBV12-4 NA CVSSAADSGRVYNEQFF